These 25 T cell receptor beta chains originate from one sample sequenced in a study of tumor-infiltrating lymphocytes in primary liver carcinoma. Investigators took RNA and DNA out together from roughly 21-30 mg of unsorted bulk tissue. Production of TCR beta cDNA used roughly 480 ng total RNA together with a constant-region primer. Library construction for TCR beta comprised three nested multiplex PCR rounds performed with slightly modified ARM-PCR. Primers for the first two PCR rounds were TRBV1-TRBV30 forward primers and a C-beta reverse primer (roughly 9 cycles per round). TCRdb called the multiplex PCR reads again in MiXCR, with one record for every CDR3 protein. The sample comprises fewer than 75,000 distinct CDR3 sequences, over 60% of which are singletons, and less than 45% rests with the top ten. Sequences were obtained from liver tumor tissue from sampling region 4. The subset denotes: tumor region T4, right-lateral pole. The receptors derive from a middle-aged man with primary liver carcinoma and hepatitis B virus infection.

In its sample, this clonotype was seen many times. The chain is built from TRBV5-1 and TRBJ2-2, with 8 bases fitting TRBD1. The length of the CDR3 is 15 residues. Germline V gene sequence: CDR1 SGHRS, CDR2 YFSETQ. Unmatched junction bases numbered 5, after V lost 4 bases and J lost 3 bases. The CDR3 reads CASSVGQVDTGELFF. The CDR3 coding sequence is TGCGCCAGCAGCGTGGGACAGGTGGACACCGGGGAGCTGTTTTTT.

On this clonotype: The germline gene is not matched at one end of the junction; a read error may be the cause. This rearrangement joins TRBV14 to TRBJ2-1; 9 bases match TRBD2. CDR3 size: 20 residues. Germline CDR1 and CDR2: SGHDN and FVKESK. The CDR3 here is CTSSHNPGTSRGKKYNEQFF. In DNA form, the CDR3 reads TGTACCAGCAGCCATAACCCAGGGACTAGCAGAGGTAAAAAGTACAATGAGCAGTTCTTC.

This clonotype was counted once. A read error may be the cause here, since a much bigger clone is one base away. The chain is built from TRBV12-3 or TRBV12-4 and TRBJ1-2; 11 bases line up with TRBD1. The CDR3 is made up of 13 amino acids. V shed 3 bases, J shed 10 bases, and the junction held 4 bases outside the gene matches. CDR3 DNA: TGTGCCAGCAGTTTCTGGGACAGGGGGGACTACACCTTC. Amino acid sequence: CASSFWDRGDYTF.

Many counts were recorded for this clonotype. The chain recombines TRBV29-1 with TRBJ1-2; the match to TRBD1 covers 7 bases. The length of the CDR3 is 11 residues. In germline, CDR1 is SQVTM, CDR2 ANQGSEA. V lost 6 bases, J lost 7 bases, and 5 bases stayed unmatched. This CDR3 is CSVDRDPGYTF. CDR3 coding DNA: TGCAGCGTAGACAGGGATCCTGGCTACACCTTC.

The V gene is TRBV5-1, the J gene TRBJ2-1, with D possibly being TRBD2 (6 bases). Germline V CDR1 and CDR2: SGHRS, YFSETQ. V lost 1 base to trimming and J lost 2 bases, with 22 bases between them. The CDR3 has 19 amino acids. The CDR3 nucleotides read TGCGCCAGCAGCTTGCGAGAAGGGAAAAGCGGAGGGGCCTACAATGAGCAGTTCTTC. This gives the protein CASSLREGKSGGAYNEQFF.

This clonotype was counted many times. Lacking the conserved final phenylalanine or tryptophan, this CDR3 likely reflects a read error. The CDR3 DNA sequence: TGTGCCAGCAGCTCCAAGGGATTTGGCTATTGCTACACCCTC. This gives the protein CASSSKGFGYCYTL. The chain links TRBV11-1 to TRBJ1-2, with no clear D. The CDR3 covers 14 residues. Germline V gene lookup returns CDR1 SGHAT and CDR2 FQDESV (reference sequence).

Points on this clonotype: At one boundary the junction diverges from the germline segment, which might be a read error. J is TRBJ2-1 and V is TRBV7-8; tentatively, D is TRBD2 (6 bases). CDR1 is SGHVS and CDR2 is FQNEAQ in the germline V gene. This CDR3 comprises 16 residues. As DNA, the CDR3 is TGTGCCAGGAGCTCCCGGCTTAGCGGAGCGTACAATGAGCAATTCTTC. Residues: CARSSRLSGAYNEQFF. Looking up the rest from reference TRBV7-8 and TRBJ2-1 gives the full variable domain: GAGVSQSPRYKVAKRGQDVALRCDPISGHVSLFWYQQALGQGPEFLTYFQNEAQLDKSGLPSDRFFAERPEGSVSTLKIQRTQQEDSAVYLCARSSRLSGAYNEQFFGPGTRLTVL.

As concerns this clonotype: The junction and the germline gene differ at one end; a read error may be behind it. The rearrangement joins TRBV12-3 or TRBV12-4 to TRBJ2-7; 9 bases agree with TRBD2. The CDR3 length is 13 residues. As DNA, the CDR3 is TGTGTCAGCAGTCCCTTAGGCGGGGGGGAGCAGTATTTC. This sequence encodes CVSSPLGGGEQYF.

Concerning this clonotype itself: The CDR3 does not end in the conserved phenylalanine or tryptophan, so this is likely a read error. It is unclear where the CDR3 begins or ends on the DNA, so no DNA is shown, and the CDR3 is as TCRdb lists it. The chain couples TRBV5-6 to TRBJ2-7; the D segment call TRBD2 is taken from the table without a DNA check. The CDR3 extends over 14 residues, inclusive of both ends. Per the germline V gene, CDR1 is SGHDT and CDR2 is YYEEEE. CDR3 in amino acids: CASSGGLETYEQHL.

This clonotype has just a few counts. A junction end diverges from the germline sequence, so it may reflect a read error. V usage is TRBV6-5 and J usage is TRBJ2-5, with 13 bases identical to TRBD2. The CDR3 is 15 amino acids. The germline V gene encodes CDR1 MNHEY and CDR2 SVGAGI. DNA of the CDR3: TGTGCTAGCATGCATGGACTAGCGGGAGAAGAGACCCAGTACTTC. It translates to CASMHGLAGEETQYF.

With regard to this clonotype: One end of the junction varies from germline; a read error may be responsible. The rearrangement uses TRBV4-3 and TRBJ2-7, with TRBD1 matching 7 bases. CDR3 length equals 15 residues. Germline V CDR1 and CDR2: LGHNA, YSLEER. CDR3 sequence (DNA): TGTGCCAGCACCTCTCTCCGGGACAGTTCCTACGAGCAGTACTTC. Its translation: CASTSLRDSSYEQYF.

Regarding this clonotype: The junction departs from the called germline gene at one end, perhaps through a read error. The gene calls are TRBV6-1 and TRBJ1-1; perhaps TRBD1 as D (5 bases). The CDR3 sequence is 13 residues long. CDR1 is MNHNS, CDR2 SASEGT, per germline. This CDR3 reads CASSQERGTETFF. The CDR3 DNA follows: TGTGCCAGCTCACAGGAGCGGGGCACTGAAACTTTCTTT.

Ten or more counts support this clonotype. This chain connects TRBV5-1 to TRBJ1-1; 11 bases are shared with TRBD1. Per the germline V gene, CDR1 is SGHRS and CDR2 is YFSETQ. The CDR3 runs 16 residues. Trimming took 0 bases from V and 5 from J; bases not matched to a gene: 6. CDR3 bases: TGCGCCAGCAGCTTGGGGACAGGGGGCGCATGGACTGAAGCTTTCTTT. Translation: CASSLGTGGAWTEAFF. The full variable domain, completed using reference TRBV5-1 and TRBJ1-1, is KAGVTQTPRYLIKTRGQQVTLSCSPISGHRSVSWYQQTPGQGLQFLFEYFSETQRNKGNFPGRFSGRQFSNSRSEMNVSTLELGDSALYLCASSLGTGGAWTEAFFGQGTRLTVV.

This clonotype has a handful of counts. One junction end does not reproduce the germline sequence, and a read error may be involved. This chain links TRBV6-2 or TRBV6-3 with TRBJ2-4, with TRBD2 matching 12 bases. Germline-derived CDR1 and CDR2 are MNHEY and SVGEGT. The CDR3 consists of 17 residues. The CDR3 sequence: CASSYRTSGVAKNIKYF. The CDR3 region has the DNA TGTGCCAGCAGTTACAGGACTAGCGGGGTGGCCAAAAACATTAAGTACTTC.

In its sample, this clonotype ranks as medium-sized. The rearrangement links TRBV29-1 to TRBJ2-2, with 7 bases matching TRBD2. The CDR3 runs to 14 residues. V lost 7 bases and J lost 4; bases outside the gene matches: 9. Per germline, CDR1 SQVTM and CDR2 ANQGSEA. CDR3 bases: TGCAGCGCCGAAGAGGGAGGGTTCACCGGGGAGCTGTTTTTT. It translates to CSAEEGGFTGELFF.

This sequence joins TRBV6-6 and TRBJ2-7; TRBD2 aligns across 9 bases. The CDR3 is 16 residues long. V was clipped by 4 bases and J by 5 bases; unmatched bases: 12. CDR1 MNHNY and CDR2 SVGAGI come from the germline V gene (reference sequence). The DNA of the CDR3 is TGTGCCAGCAGTTTCAGCACGCCTAGCGGGAACAACGAGCAGTACTTC. Amino acid sequence: CASSFSTPSGNNEQYF.

V usage is TRBV20-1 and J usage is TRBJ2-5, with a tentative D call TRBD2 (6 bases). In germline, CDR1 is DFQATT, CDR2 SNEGSKA (reference sequence). CDR3 length: 14 residues. Trimming left V 7 bases short and J 9 bases short, with 24 bases between. The CDR3 sequence is CSGIRDGGFSAQYF. The CDR3 nucleotides read TGCAGTGGTATCCGGGACGGGGGTTTTAGCGCCCAGTACTTC.

This clonotype was observed at least ten times. A clone one base away is much larger, so this may be a read error. The rearrangement links TRBV6-2 or TRBV6-3 to TRBJ2-5, with 12 bases identical to TRBD2. Germline-derived CDR1 and CDR2 are MNHEY and SVGEGT. The CDR3 contains 16 residues. In nucleotides, the CDR3 is TGTGCCAGCAGTTCAACTAGCGGGAGGTTGGGAGAGACCCAGTGCTTC. Translation gives CASSSTSGRLGETQCF.

The chain joins TRBV6-5 to TRBJ2-7; 10 bases are shared with TRBD2. Germline CDR1 is MNHEY and CDR2 is SVGAGI. The CDR3 sequence is 18 residues long. Unmatched junction bases numbered 17, after V lost 5 bases and J lost 4 bases. Here the CDR3 DNA reads TGTGCCAGCAGTGCCCATCTACTAGCCGGGACTAGCGTGTACGAGCAGTACTTC. This encodes CASSAHLLAGTSVYEQYF.

This clonotype was observed once. One end of the junction does not line up with germline, which may come from a read error. V usage is TRBV12-3 or TRBV12-4 and J usage is TRBJ2-2; either TRBD1 or TRBD2 may fit D (5 bases each). CDR3 size: 13 residues. The CDR3 protein is CASNGYSTGDLFF. The CDR3 DNA reads TGTGCCAGCAACGGCTACTCCACCGGGGACCTGTTTTTT.

Details on this clonotype: Lacking the conserved final phenylalanine or tryptophan, this CDR3 likely reflects a read error. The V call is TRBV11-3, the J call TRBJ2-7; TRBD1 agrees at 12 bases. Trimming at V came to 5 bases and at J to 3 bases, leaving 5 bases not matched to a gene. This CDR3 is 15 amino acids long. Germline CDR1 SGHNT, CDR2 YENEEA. DNA for the CDR3: TGTGCCAGCAGCCCCGGGACAGGGGGCAACTACGAGCAGTACCAC. Amino acid sequence: CASSPGTGGNYEQYH.

As for this clonotype: The junction departs from the called germline gene at one end, perhaps through a read error. This chain connects TRBV4-1 to TRBJ2-1; D remains unclear. The germline CDR1 and CDR2 sequences are MGHRA and YSYEKL. CDR3 length: 17 residues. DNA for the CDR3: TGCACCAGCAACCAAGGGCTAGTTGAAAGCTCCTACAATGAGCAGTTCTTC. Its translation is CTSNQGLVESSYNEQFF.

In regard to this clonotype: The CDR3 does not end in the conserved phenylalanine or tryptophan, so this is likely a read error. The V gene is TRBV6-1, the J gene TRBJ2-7; D is perhaps TRBD1 or TRBD2 (5 bases each). The germline V and J ends were trimmed by 0 bases and 10 bases, with 13 bases remaining between them. The CDR3 loop spans 13 amino acids. Germline assignment: CDR1 MNHNS and CDR2 SASEGT. The CDR3 nucleotides read TGTGCCAGCAGTGAAGCGCTTCGAGGGGTCCAGTACTTA. Its protein product is CASSEALRGVQYL.

This clonotype has a count of ten or more. One junction end does not reproduce the germline sequence, and a read error may be involved. The V gene is TRBV4-3, the J gene TRBJ1-2, with TRBD1 matching 9 bases. Germline lookup yields CDR1 LGHNA and CDR2 YSLEER. The CDR3 covers 14 residues. In DNA, the CDR3 is TGCACCAGCAGCCAACCCGGGACAGGGAATGGCTACACCTTC. It is translated as CTSSQPGTGNGYTF.

About this clonotype: A junction boundary mismatches the germline segment, possibly from a read error. The rearrangement uses TRBV6-1 and TRBJ2-5, with D possibly being TRBD2 (6 bases). The CDR3 consists of 13 residues. Germline values: CDR1 MNHNS, CDR2 SASEGT. The CDR3 protein is CASSRELEETQYF. The CDR3 DNA reads as TGTGCCAGCAGTCGGGAGCTGGAGGAGACACAGTACTTC.